This TCR beta chain was identified during a study of CD8 T cells in ankylosing spondylitis. Study results and limitations: Earlier studies detected some motif variants in reactive arthritis synovial fluid and blood. Matched ankylosing spondylitis synovial fluid reportedly contained a significantly enriched population of disease-linked clones.

Comment on this clonotype: As yet, its antigen is unknown.

MiXCR, run by TCRdb on the 5' RACE reads, gives a single entry per CDR3 protein. Altogether about 250,000 distinct CDR3 sequences are present, around 32% being singletons, with the ten largest covering 4% to 5%. Germline values: CDR1 DFQATT, CDR2 SNEGSKA (reference sequence). V shed 3 bases, J shed 3 bases, and the junction held 8 bases outside the gene matches. The CDR3 loop spans 16 amino acids. Sequenced sample: blood, either unsorted or a sorted T cell fraction (not recorded which). The TCR sequence derives from a male donor with ankylosing spondylitis or in good health (not recorded which). The J gene is TRBJ2-5, the V gene TRBV20-1; 12 positions match TRBD2. The CDR3 nucleotides are TGCAGTGCTAGCTGGCTAGCGGGGGGGCGCAAAGAGACCCAGTACTTC. Translated, it gives CSASWLAGGRKETQYF.